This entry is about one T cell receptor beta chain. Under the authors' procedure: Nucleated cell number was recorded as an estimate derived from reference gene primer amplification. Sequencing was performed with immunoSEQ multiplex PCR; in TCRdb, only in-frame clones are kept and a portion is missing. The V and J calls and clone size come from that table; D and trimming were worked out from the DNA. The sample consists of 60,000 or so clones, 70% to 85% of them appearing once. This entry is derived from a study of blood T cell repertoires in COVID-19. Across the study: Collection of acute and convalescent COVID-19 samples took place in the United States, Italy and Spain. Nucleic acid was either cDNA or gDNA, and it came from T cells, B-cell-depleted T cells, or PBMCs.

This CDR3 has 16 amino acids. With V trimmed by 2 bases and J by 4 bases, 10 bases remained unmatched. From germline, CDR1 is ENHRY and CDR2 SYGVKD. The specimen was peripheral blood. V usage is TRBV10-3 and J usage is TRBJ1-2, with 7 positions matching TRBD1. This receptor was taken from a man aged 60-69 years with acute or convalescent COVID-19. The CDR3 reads CAISESLEGAIYGYTF. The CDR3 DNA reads TGTGCCATCAGTGAGAGTTTAGAGGGGGCCATCTATGGCTACACCTTC.